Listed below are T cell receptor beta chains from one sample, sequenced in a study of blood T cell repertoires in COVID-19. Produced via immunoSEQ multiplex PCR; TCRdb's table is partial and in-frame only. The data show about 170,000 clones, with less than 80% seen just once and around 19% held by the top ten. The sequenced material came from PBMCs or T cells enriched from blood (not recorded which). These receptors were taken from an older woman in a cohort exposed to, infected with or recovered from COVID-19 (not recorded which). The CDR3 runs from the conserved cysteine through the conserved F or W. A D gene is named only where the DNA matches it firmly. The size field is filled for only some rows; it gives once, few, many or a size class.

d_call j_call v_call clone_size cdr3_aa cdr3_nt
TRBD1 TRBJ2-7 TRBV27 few CASSLGQIYEQYF TGTGCCAGCAGTCTGGGACAGATCTACGAGCAGTACTTC
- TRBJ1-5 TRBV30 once CAWSLYLGWPQHF TGTGCCTGGAGTTTGTATTTGGGCTGGCCCCAGCATTTT
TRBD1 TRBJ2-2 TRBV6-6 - CASSYTGQVAGELFF TGTGCCAGCAGTTACACGGGACAGGTTGCCGGGGAGCTGTTTTTT
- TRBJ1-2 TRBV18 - CASSPGQPNYGYTF TGTGCCAGCTCACCGGGGCAGCCCAACTATGGCTACACCTTC
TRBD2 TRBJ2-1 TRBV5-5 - CASSLSLAGNNEQFF TGTGCCAGCAGCTTGTCACTAGCGGGGAACAATGAGCAGTTCTTC
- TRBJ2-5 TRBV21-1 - CASSPIAQETQYF TGTGCCAGCAGCCCTATTGCCCAAGAGACCCAGTACTTC
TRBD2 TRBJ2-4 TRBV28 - CASSLAGAKNIQYF TGTGCCAGCAGCCTAGCGGGAGCCAAAAACATTCAGTACTTC
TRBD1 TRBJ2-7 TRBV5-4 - CASSHGDRVAYEQYF TGTGCCAGCAGCCACGGGGACAGGGTTGCCTACGAGCAGTACTTC
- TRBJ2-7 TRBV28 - CASSFSVTDNSYEQYF TGTGCCAGCAGTTTTTCTGTGACAGATAACTCCTACGAGCAGTACTTC
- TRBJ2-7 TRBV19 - CASSEQVAGEQYF TGTGCCAGTTCTGAACAGGTTGCCGGGGAGCAGTACTTC
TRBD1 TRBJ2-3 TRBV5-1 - CASSPGQRGTDTQYF TGCGCCAGCAGCCCGGGACAGAGGGGCACAGATACGCAGTATTTT
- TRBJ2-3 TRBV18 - CASSPPQGRTDTQYF TGTGCCAGCTCACCACCCCAGGGGAGAACAGATACGCAGTATTTT
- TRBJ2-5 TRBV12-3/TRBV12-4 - CASSLMIAETQYF TGTGCCAGCAGTTTAATGATCGCGGAGACCCAGTACTTC
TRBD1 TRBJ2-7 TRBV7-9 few CASSSRQGSYEQYF TGTGCCAGCAGCTCTCGACAGGGTAGCTACGAGCAGTACTTC
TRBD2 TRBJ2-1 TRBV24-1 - CATSDPGLAGVNEQFF TGTGCCACCAGTGACCCGGGACTAGCGGGAGTGAATGAGCAGTTCTTC
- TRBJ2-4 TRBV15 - CATSRARVMGKNIQYF TGTGCCACCAGCAGAGCTCGGGTGATGGGCAAAAACATTCAGTACTTC
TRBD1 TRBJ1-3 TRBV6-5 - CASSLQGALGNTIYF TGTGCCAGCTCCTTACAGGGGGCATTGGGAAACACCATATATTTT
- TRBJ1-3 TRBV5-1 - CASTSAGSSGNTIYF TGCGCCAGCACGTCGGCGGGTAGCTCTGGAAACACCATATATTTT
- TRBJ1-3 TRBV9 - CASSVGGPGNTIYF TGTGCCAGCAGCGTAGGCGGGCCTGGAAACACCATATATTTT
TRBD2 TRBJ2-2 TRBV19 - CASKTSDLRNTGELFF TGTGCCAGTAAAACTAGCGATCTTAGGAACACCGGGGAGCTGTTTTTT
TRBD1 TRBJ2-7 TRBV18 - CASSPAGTGFYEQYF TGTGCCAGCTCCCCAGCCGGGACAGGGTTTTACGAGCAGTACTTC
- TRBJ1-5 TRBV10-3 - CAISETSGGNQPQHF TGTGCCATCAGTGAAACGTCAGGGGGCAATCAGCCCCAGCATTTT
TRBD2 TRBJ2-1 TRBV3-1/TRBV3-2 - CASSQELAGYNEQFF TGTGCCAGCAGCCAAGAACTAGCGGGATACAATGAGCAGTTCTTC
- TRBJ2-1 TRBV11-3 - CATTGLGYNEQFF TGTGCCACAACAGGTTTAGGTTACAATGAGCAGTTCTTC